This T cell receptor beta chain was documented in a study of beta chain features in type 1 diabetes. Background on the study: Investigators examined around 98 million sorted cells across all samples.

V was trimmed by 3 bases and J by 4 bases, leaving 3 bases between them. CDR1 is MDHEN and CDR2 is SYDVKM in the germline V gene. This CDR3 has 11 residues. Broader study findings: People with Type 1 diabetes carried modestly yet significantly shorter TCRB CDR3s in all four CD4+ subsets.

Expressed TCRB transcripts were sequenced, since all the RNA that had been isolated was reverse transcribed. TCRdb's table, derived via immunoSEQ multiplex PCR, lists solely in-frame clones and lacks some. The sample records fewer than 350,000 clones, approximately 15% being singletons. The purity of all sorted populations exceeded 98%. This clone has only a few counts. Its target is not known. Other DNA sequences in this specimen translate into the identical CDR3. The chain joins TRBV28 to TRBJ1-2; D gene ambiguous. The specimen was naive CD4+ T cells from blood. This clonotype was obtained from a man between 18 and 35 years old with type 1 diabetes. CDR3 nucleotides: TGTGCCAGCAGTTTCCTCTATGGCTACACCTTC. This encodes CASSFLYGYTF.